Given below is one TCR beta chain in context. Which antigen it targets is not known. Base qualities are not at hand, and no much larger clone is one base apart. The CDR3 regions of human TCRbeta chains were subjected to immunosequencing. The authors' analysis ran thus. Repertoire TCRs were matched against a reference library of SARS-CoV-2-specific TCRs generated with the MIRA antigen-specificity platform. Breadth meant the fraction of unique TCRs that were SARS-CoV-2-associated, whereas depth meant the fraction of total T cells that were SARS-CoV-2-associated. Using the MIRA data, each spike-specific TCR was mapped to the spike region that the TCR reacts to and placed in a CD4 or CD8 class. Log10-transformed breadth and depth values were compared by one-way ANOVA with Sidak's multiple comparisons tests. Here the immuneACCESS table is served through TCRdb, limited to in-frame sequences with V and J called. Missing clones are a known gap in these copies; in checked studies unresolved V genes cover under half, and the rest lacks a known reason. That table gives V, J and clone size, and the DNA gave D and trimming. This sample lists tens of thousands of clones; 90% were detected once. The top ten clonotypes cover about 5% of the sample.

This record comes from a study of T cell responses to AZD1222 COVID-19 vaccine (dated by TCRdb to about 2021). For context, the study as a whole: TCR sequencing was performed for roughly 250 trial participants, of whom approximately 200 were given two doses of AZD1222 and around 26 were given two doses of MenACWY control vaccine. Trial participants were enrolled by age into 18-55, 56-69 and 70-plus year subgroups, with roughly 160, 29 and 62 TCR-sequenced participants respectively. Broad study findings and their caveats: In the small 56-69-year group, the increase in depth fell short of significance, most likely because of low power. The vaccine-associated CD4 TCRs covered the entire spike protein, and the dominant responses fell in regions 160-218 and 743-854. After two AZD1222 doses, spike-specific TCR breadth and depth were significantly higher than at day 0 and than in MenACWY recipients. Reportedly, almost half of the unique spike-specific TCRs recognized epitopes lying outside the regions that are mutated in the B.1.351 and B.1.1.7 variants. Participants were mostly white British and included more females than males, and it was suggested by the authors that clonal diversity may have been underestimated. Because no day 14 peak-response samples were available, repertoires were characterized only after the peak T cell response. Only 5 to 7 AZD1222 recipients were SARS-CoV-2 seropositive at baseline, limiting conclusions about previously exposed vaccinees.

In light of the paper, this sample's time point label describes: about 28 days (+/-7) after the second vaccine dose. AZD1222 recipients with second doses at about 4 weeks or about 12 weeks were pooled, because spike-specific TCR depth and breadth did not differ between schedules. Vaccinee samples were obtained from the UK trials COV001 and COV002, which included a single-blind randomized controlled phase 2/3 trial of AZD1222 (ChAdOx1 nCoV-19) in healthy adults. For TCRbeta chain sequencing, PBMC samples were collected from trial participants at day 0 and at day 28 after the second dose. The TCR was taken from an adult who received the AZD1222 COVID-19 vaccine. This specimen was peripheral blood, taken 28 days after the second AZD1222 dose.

The CDR3: CASSLPGFYEQYF. The sequence in DNA is TGTGCCAGCAGCTTGCCGGGTTTCTACGAGCAGTACTTC. The chain joins TRBV5-8 to TRBJ2-7; the D gene remains uncertain. V lost 1 base and J lost 3 bases; the stretch between them is 8 bases long. Reading the germline V gene gives CDR1 SGHTS and CDR2 YDEGEE. Counted from cysteine to phenylalanine, this CDR3 has 13 amino acids. Of all the DNA, just the CDR3 is kept, 39 bases in frame from base 1. Reference TRBV5-8 and TRBJ2-7 genes cover what lies past the CDR3, so the full variable domain is EAGVTQSPTHLIKTRGQQATLRCSPISGHTSVYWYQQALGLGLQFLLWYDEGEERNRGNFPPRFSGRQFPNYSSELNVNALELEDSALYLCASSLPGFYEQYFGPGTRLTVT.